The TCR beta chain described here comes from a study of PD-L1 blockade in urothelial cancer. Turning to the study itself: Once treatment had started, blood was analyzed at 3 weeks (second dose) and again at 6 weeks. A median blood sample held about 150,000 T cells and approximately 83,000 unique TCRs.

This sample's time point: pretreatment peripheral blood. With 1 base clipped from V and 6 bases from J, the junction kept 6 bases outside the gene matches. CDR1 is LGHNA and CDR2 is YNFKEQ in the germline V gene. The CDR3 is made up of 16 amino acids. The method was immunoSEQ multiplex PCR; TCRdb's version includes in-frame clones alone and lacks a portion of them. In the table there are roughly 16,000 clones, 89% of which are singletons. The chain joins TRBV4-2 to TRBJ2-1; 10 positions agree with TRBD2. The material was PBMCs, obtained around atezolizumab (anti-PD-L1) treatment. The receptor was isolated from a man aged 65 to 79 with urothelial cancer. CDR3: CASSQVSSGGSNEQFF. The CDR3 region has the DNA TGTGCCAGCAGCCAAGTATCTAGCGGGGGTAGCAATGAGCAGTTCTTC.